A single TCR beta chain is shown here with its context. Its binding antigen is unknown. It has no much larger one-base neighbor in the sample; base qualities were not kept. RNA was extracted using the RNeasy kit, and roughly 0.5 to 1 microgram was reverse transcribed with random hexamers. The immunoSEQ multiplex PCR assay, covering 54 Vbeta and 13 Jbeta segments, was used to amplify TCR beta CDR3 regions. To correct PCR amplification bias, a synthetic template baseline was used for both primer optimization and computational correction. The study's processing was this. Reads were annotated to V, D and J genes per IMGT and analyzed with immunoSEQ Analyzer, keeping only productive sequences. Clonality was computed as one minus Shannon entropy normalized by log2 of the number of productive unique sequences. For each patient and control, public and private clones were evaluated within the 100 most prevalent clones. A clone was defined as Susac-specific if it was absent from the healthy and MS cohorts, from some 1,100 published viral clones and from other ImmuneACCESS disease sequences. TCRdb trimmed the raw reads at Q25, called clones with MiXCR and kept productive beta chains. Each record represents a unique CDR3 protein, reported with the most common genes and DNA among its rows. The V and J calls were determined by TCRdb, not by the authors. For this sample the table gives tens of thousands of distinct CDR3 sequences, of which 93% were detected only once. Clones ranked in the top ten supply about 0.14% of the sample.

Cut back by 4 bases and 5 bases, the V and J ends lie 31 bases apart. The CDR3 numbers 19 residues from cysteine through phenylalanine. The DNA shown is the 57-base CDR3, in frame from base 1. CDR1 and CDR2 are read off the germline V gene as SGHRS and YFSETQ. The data are from a study of CD8 T cells in Susac syndrome (dated by TCRdb to between 2018 and 2020). Turning to the overall study: Among the sequenced Susac syndrome patients, five or six had clinically active disease and 8 or 9 were in clinical remission. At blood withdrawal, Susac syndrome patients were therapy-naive, treated with corticosteroids (with IVIg additionally given to some), or treated with IVIg alone. The study used repertoire sequencing to test whether antigen drove CD8+ T cell activation and differentiation in Susac syndrome. Overall results and qualifications from the work: In the CD4+ T cell repertoire of Susac syndrome patients, clonal expansion was not detected. The number of individuals in the TCR sequencing and HLA analysis was recognized as being relatively small.

Peripheral blood CD8+ and CD4+ T cells from healthy donors, Susac syndrome patients and multiple sclerosis patients were profiled by high-throughput TCR beta sequencing. Susac syndrome patients met recently defined diagnostic criteria for definite or probable disease. CD8+ TEMRA cells were enriched by FACS, while bulk CD8+ and CD4+ T cells were purified by magnetic negative isolation. Blood was collected in EDTA tubes and processed within 24 hours, with PBMCs isolated through density gradient centrifugation. PBMCs intended for TCR sequencing were frozen in liquid nitrogen and were later thawed in a 37 degrees C water bath. The sorted or isolated CD4+, CD8+ and CD8+ TEMRA cells reached a purity of at least 90%.

The source material was CD4+ T cells from PBMCs. Recombination linked TRBV5-1 to TRBJ2-7; TRBD2 is a weak D gene call, 7 bases matching. The clonotype originates from a human donor with Susac syndrome. The bases read TGCGCCAGCAGCCACCCAGACTCGAAAAACCGGGCGGGGGCCCACGAGCAGTACTTC. It codes for CASSHPDSKNRAGAHEQYF.